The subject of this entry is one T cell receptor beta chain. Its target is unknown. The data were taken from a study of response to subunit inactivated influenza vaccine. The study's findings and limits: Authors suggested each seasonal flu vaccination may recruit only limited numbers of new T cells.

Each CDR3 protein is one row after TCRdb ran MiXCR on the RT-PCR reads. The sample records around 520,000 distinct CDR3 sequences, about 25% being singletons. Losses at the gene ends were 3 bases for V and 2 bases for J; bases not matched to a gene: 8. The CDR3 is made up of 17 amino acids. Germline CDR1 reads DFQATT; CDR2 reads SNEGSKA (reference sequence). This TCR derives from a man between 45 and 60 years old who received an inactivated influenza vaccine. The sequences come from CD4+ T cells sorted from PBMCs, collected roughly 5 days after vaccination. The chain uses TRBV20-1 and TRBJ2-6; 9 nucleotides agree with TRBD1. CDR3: CSARPRDRAAGANVLTF. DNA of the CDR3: TGCAGTGCTAGGCCCCGGGACAGGGCAGCTGGGGCCAACGTCCTGACTTTC.